The sequence of this TCR beta chain was determined in a study of blood T cell repertoires in COVID-19. Study in general: From the United States, Italy and Spain came samples of acute and convalescent COVID-19.

The V end was cut by 0 bases, the J end by 0 bases, with 9 bases between. CDR3 length: 16 amino acids. Germline V gene lookup returns CDR1 LGHNA and CDR2 YNFKEQ. Study processing details: Reference gene primer amplification gave nucleated cell count estimates. Libraries were prepared by immunoSEQ multiplex PCR; TCRdb keeps only in-frame clonotypes and omits some of them. V and J calls and clone size are as listed in that table; D and trimming were resolved from the DNA. This table has some 47,000 clones, 86% appearing once. This sequence was found in a woman aged 60-70 years with acute or convalescent COVID-19. Material for sequencing was peripheral blood. The chain carries TRBV4-2 and TRBJ2-1; possibly TRBD2 for D (5 bases). The CDR3 loop is CASSQEAASSYNEQFF. In nucleotides, the CDR3 is TGTGCCAGCAGCCAAGAAGCGGCGAGCTCCTACAATGAGCAGTTCTTC.